This T cell receptor (beta chain) was identified in a study of T cells in Graves' hyperthyroidism and ophthalmopathy. TCR beta CDR3 sequences were amplified from RNA transcripts. The primer set for the first-round RT-PCR of the TCR CDR3 was HTBI. Each CDR3 protein gets one entry after TCRdb re-called the multiplex PCR reads with MiXCR. The data hold more than 500,000 distinct CDR3 sequences, with 16% observed a single time. The sample holds a few counts of this clonotype. The V end lost 7 bases, the J end lost 8 bases, and 9 bases lay between the germline ends. Germline V gene lookup returns CDR1 MDHEN and CDR2 SYDVKM. There are 12 residues in the CDR3.

The source material was blood. This clonotype was obtained from a woman aged 25-40 years with Graves' ophthalmopathy. The genes are TRBV28 and TRBJ1-6; D is ambiguous. CDR3 sequence reads: CASTEGHSPLHF. DNA for the CDR3: TGTGCCAGCACCGAAGGGCATTCACCCCTCCACTTT. Together with reference TRBV28 and TRBJ1-6, the CDR3 gives the full variable domain: DVKVTQSSRYLVKRTGEKVFLECVQDMDHENMFWYRQDPGLGLRLIYFSYDVKMKEKGDIPEGYSVSREKKERFSLILESASTNQTSMYLCASTEGHSPLHFGNGTRLTVT.